These 21 T cell receptor beta chains were all obtained from the same sample, sequenced in a study of long-term antiretroviral therapy in people with HIV. An immunoSEQ assay, version v3.0, was performed at survey level. Only in-frame clones appear in the TCRdb table, and some are missing; sequencing was by immunoSEQ multiplex PCR. The repertoire has 30,000 to 40,000 clones, around 80% of them found once; the top ten carry roughly 6.6%. The material was unsorted PBMCs, obtained 2 years after starting antiretroviral therapy. These receptor sequences come from a woman between 45 and 60 years old with HIV.

V is TRBV1 and J is TRBJ1-4; TRBD1, the D gene given by the table, was not confirmed from the DNA. TRBV1 has pseudogene status. This CDR3 is 16 amino acids long. For the CDR3, the DNA is TGCACCAGCAGCCGGATGGGTATGACAGGGGTTGCAAAACTGTTTTTT. Protein product: CTSSRMGMTGVAKLFF.

For this clone: This likely comes from a read error, as the CDR3 has no conserved phenylalanine or tryptophan at its end. No DNA is shown, since the ends of the CDR3 on it are uncertain; the CDR3 is the one TCRdb lists. This rearrangement joins TRBV30 to TRBJ2-3; the table's D call TRBD1 went unverified against the DNA. The germline V gene has CDR1 GTSNPN and CDR2 SVGIG (reference sequence). The CDR3 length equals 13 residues, ends included. CDR3 region: CAWSTALGGIIFG.

This chain joins TRBV29-1 and TRBJ2-3; 9 positions agree with TRBD2. Germline lookup yields CDR1 SQVTM and CDR2 ANQGSEA. Trimming cost V 7 bases and J 1 base; bases outside gene matches: 6. This CDR3 spans 14 amino acids. CDR3 in DNA: TGCAGCGGGGGGGTAGCGGGGGGCACAGATACGCAGTATTTT. Encoded protein: CSGGVAGGTDTQYF.

CDR3 nucleotides: TGTGCCAGCAGCTTAGACCGGAACTCACCCCTCCACTTT. Translating it yields CASSLDRNSPLHF. The gene calls are TRBV7-2 and TRBJ1-6; the D is unclear. Germline CDR1 SGHTA, CDR2 FQGNSA. Deletions cut 1 base from V and 10 bases from J, with 8 bases between. The CDR3 contains 13 residues.

The table lists this clone with a count of one. The gene calls are TRBV11-2 and TRBJ1-5; D gene uncertain. The CDR3 spans 13 residues. The germline V and J ends were trimmed by 1 base and 6 bases, with 7 bases remaining between them. Germline V CDR1 and CDR2: SGHAT, FQNNGV. This chain's CDR3 is CASSLVAGQPQHF. DNA for the CDR3: TGTGCCAGCAGCTTAGTGGCGGGTCAGCCCCAGCATTTT.

This clone was recorded only once. The rearrangement links TRBV5-1 to TRBJ2-1; possibly TRBD1 for D (6 bases). The CDR3 has 15 residues. Trimming left V 3 bases short and J 2 bases short, with 12 bases between. Germline CDR1 SGHRS, CDR2 YFSETQ. The CDR3 DNA reads as TGCGCCAGCAGCTCCGGGACATATACCTACAATGAGCAGTTCTTC. Translating it yields CASSSGTYTYNEQFF.

The chain recombines TRBV7-9 with TRBJ1-6; the D is unclear. With 3 bases removed from V and 6 bases from J, the gap between germline ends came to 15 bases. Germline V gene lookup returns CDR1 SEHNR and CDR2 FQNEAQ (reference sequence). The CDR3 sequence is 16 residues long. The CDR3 loop reads CASSLLPGGRNSPLHF. CDR3 coding DNA: TGTGCCAGCAGCTTGTTGCCAGGAGGTCGTAATTCACCCCTCCACTTT. The whole variable domain, filled in from reference TRBV7-9 and TRBJ1-6, reads DTGVSQNPRHKITKRGQNVTFRCDPISEHNRLYWYRQTLGQGPEFLTYFQNEAQLEKSRLLSDRFSAERPKGSFSTLEIQRTEQGDSAMYLCASSLLPGGRNSPLHFGNGTRLTVT.

This sequence joins TRBV5-5 and TRBJ2-7; 12 bases are shared with TRBD1. The CDR3 is made up of 14 amino acids. The trim removed 9 bases at V and 6 bases at J, leaving 10 bases unmatched. Germline values: CDR1 SGHKS, CDR2 YYEKEE (reference sequence). The CDR3 spells CATGTGGFLVEQYF. The DNA of the CDR3 is TGTGCCACCGGGACAGGGGGCTTTCTGGTCGAGCAGTACTTC.

This sequence joins TRBV7-3 and TRBJ2-7, with 7 positions matching TRBD2. The CDR3 runs to 15 residues. With 5 bases clipped from V and 3 bases from J, the junction kept 10 bases outside the gene matches. Germline V gives CDR1 SGHTA, CDR2 FQGTGA. CDR3 protein: CASSLGEGRGYEQYF. CDR3 DNA: TGTGCCAGCAGCCTCGGGGAGGGCAGAGGCTACGAGCAGTACTTC. Full variable domain (remainder filled in from reference TRBV7-3 and TRBJ2-7): GAGVSQTPSNKVTEKGKYVELRCDPISGHTALYWYRQSLGQGPEFLIYFQGTGAADDSGLPNDRFFAVRPEGSVSTLKIQRTERGDSAVYLCASSLGEGRGYEQYFGPGTRLTVT.

The V gene is TRBV7-2, the J gene TRBJ1-2; D is possibly TRBD1 (5 bases). V was cut by 3 bases and J by 7 bases, with 12 bases left in between. Germline V CDR1 and CDR2: SGHTA, FQGNSA. The length of the CDR3 is 13 residues. CDR3 nucleotide sequence: TGTGCCAGCAGCTTCGGGGGTAATAGTGGCTACACCTTC. This encodes CASSFGGNSGYTF. Full variable domain (rest looked up from reference TRBV7-2 and TRBJ1-2): GAGVSQSPSNKVTEKGKDVELRCDPISGHTALYWYRQSLGQGLEFLIYFQGNSAPDKSGLPSDRFSAERTGGSVSTLTIQRTQQEDSAVYLCASSFGGNSGYTFGSGTRLTVV.

The J gene is TRBJ2-1, the V gene TRBV7-3, with 12 bases fitting TRBD2. Germline-derived CDR1 and CDR2 are SGHTA and FQGTGA. Unmatched junction bases numbered 9, after V lost 5 bases and J lost 7 bases. CDR3 length: 16 residues. CDR3 region: CASSAIASGGANEQFF. CDR3 coding DNA: TGTGCCAGCAGCGCAATAGCTAGCGGGGGGGCTAATGAGCAGTTCTTC.

This chain joins TRBV14 and TRBJ1-1; a possible D gene is TRBD1 (6 bases). The V end lost 8 bases, the J end lost 5 bases, and 18 bases lay between the germline ends. Germline CDR1 reads SGHDN; CDR2 reads FVKESK. CDR3 length equals 14 residues. The CDR3 sequence: CASSWGGQATEAFF. CDR3 coding DNA: TGTGCCAGCTCCTGGGGGGGGCAGGCGACTGAAGCTTTCTTT.

As DNA, the CDR3 is TGTGCCAGCAGCCGCCAGGGTCCTGAATACAATGAGCAGTTCTTC. Its translation is CASSRQGPEYNEQFF. The V and J genes are TRBV6-5 and TRBJ2-1, with a weak D call TRBD1 (5 bases). V was pared by 6 bases and J by 4 bases, with 16 bases between. The CDR3 spans 15 residues. Per the germline V gene, CDR1 is MNHEY and CDR2 is SVGAGI.

The CDR3 sequence is CASSFADTQYF. CDR3 sequence (DNA): TGCGCCAGCAGCTTTGCAGATACGCAGTATTTT. The V gene is TRBV5-1, the J gene TRBJ2-3; no firm D call. Between the trimmed V and J ends, which lost 2 bases and 4 bases, there was a span of 2 bases. The germline V gene encodes CDR1 SGHRS and CDR2 YFSETQ. CDR3 length equals 11 residues.

The V and J genes are TRBV7-9 and TRBJ1-1, with D possibly TRBD1 on 5 matching bases. The V end was cut by 7 bases, the J end by 0 bases, with 9 bases between. There are 13 residues in the CDR3. Germline V gene data show CDR1 as SEHNR and CDR2 as FQNEAQ (reference sequence). CDR3 nucleotides: TGTGCCAGCACCGGGGGGGTGAACACTGAAGCTTTCTTT. As protein: CASTGGVNTEAFF.

This chain connects TRBV5-1 to TRBJ2-2; TRBD2 matches at 12 bases. The CDR3 sequence is 17 residues long. Germline-derived CDR1 and CDR2 are SGHRS and YFSETQ. With V trimmed by 5 bases and J by 2 bases, 7 bases remained unmatched. Here the CDR3 reads CASRSGTSGPNTGELFF. The CDR3 DNA reads as TGCGCCAGCAGGTCCGGGACTAGCGGGCCTAACACCGGGGAGCTGTTTTTT.

V usage is TRBV7-7 and J usage is TRBJ2-5; 8 nucleotides match TRBD1. The J call may be in error: the DNA end matches TRBJ2-7 better. The CDR3 is 13 residues long. The germline V gene has CDR1 SSHAT and CDR2 FNYEAQ (reference sequence). CDR3 protein: CASSSGQGNEQYF. CDR3 sequence (DNA): TGTGCCAGCAGCTCCGGACAGGGCAACGAGCAGTACTTC.

Here the CDR3 reads CASSVRDRGSYEQYF. In DNA form, the CDR3 reads TGTGCCAGCAGCGTCCGGGACAGGGGGTCCTACGAGCAGTACTTC. The chain recombines TRBV7-8 with TRBJ2-7; 11 bases are shared with TRBD1. V dropped 5 bases and J dropped 1; count of bases not matched to a gene: 4. Germline CDR1 and CDR2: SGHVS and FQNEAQ. This CDR3 spans 15 amino acids.

This chain uses TRBV29-1 with TRBJ2-5; D gene ambiguous. Trimming pared 1 base from V and 4 bases from J, leaving 1 base between. CDR1 SQVTM and CDR2 ANQGSEA come from the germline V gene. The CDR3 covers 10 residues. The CDR3 loop reads CSVEGETQYF. The CDR3 DNA sequence: TGCAGCGTTGAAGGAGAGACCCAGTACTTC.

The chain is built from TRBV11-1 and TRBJ2-3; no firm D call. This CDR3 spans 14 amino acids. Per germline, CDR1 SGHAT and CDR2 FQDESV (reference sequence). Trimming took 0 bases from V and 6 from J, leaving 10 bases between them. CDR3 residues: CASSLAPGVDTQYF. In nucleotides, the CDR3 is TGTGCCAGCAGCTTAGCGCCCGGCGTTGATACGCAGTATTTT. The entire variable domain, with the rest obtained from reference TRBV11-1 and TRBJ2-3, is as follows: EAEVAQSPRYKITEKSQAVAFWCDPISGHATLYWYRQILGQGPELLVQFQDESVVDDSQLPKDRFSAERLKGVDSTLKIQPAELGDSAMYLCASSLAPGVDTQYFGPGTRLTVL.

The rearrangement uses TRBV30 and TRBJ2-7, with D possibly matching TRBD1 (6 bases). The CDR3 consists of 13 residues. Germline loops: CDR1 GTSNPN, CDR2 SVGIG (reference sequence). V gave up 2 bases and J gave up 0 bases, with 8 bases separating them. This CDR3 is CAWSMDSSYEQYV. DNA for the CDR3: TGTGCCTGGAGTATGGACAGCTCCTACGAGCAGTACGTC.